The present T cell receptor (beta chain) was sequenced within a study of CD8+CD57+ T cells in acquired aplastic anemia. Study details: Across the sorted CD4+ and CD8+ cells, DNA amounts averaged roughly 3.5 ug. Whole-study findings and limits: Some 31 CD8+ CDR3 sequences were shared between patients and controls. Patients and controls had CD8+ Simpson's diversity values that were not significantly distinct.

It was genomic DNA that served as the template for profiling TCR beta VDJ and CDR3. Using its own MiXCR run on the reads, TCRdb lists one record per CDR3 protein. This table holds 200,000 or so distinct CDR3 sequences, around three fifths found once. The trim removed 5 bases at V and 7 bases at J, leaving 7 bases unmatched. Germline V gives CDR1 SGHVS, CDR2 FNYEAQ. The CDR3 extends over 13 amino acids. Flow cytometry had shown expanded CD8+CD57+ cells in the patients chosen for sequencing. All patients had severe acquired aplastic anemia. This clonotype has more than one count but fewer than ten. The target antigen is unknown.

The source of this sequence is a human donor with aplastic anemia. The rearrangement links TRBV7-6 to TRBJ2-5, with TRBD2 matching 7 bases. The sequencing input was sorted CD4+, CD8+, or CD8+CD57+ T cells (not recorded which) from PBMCs. The CDR3 region has the DNA TGTGCCAGCAGCCTCCGACTAGCTGGGACCCAGTACTTC. Translation gives CASSLRLAGTQYF.